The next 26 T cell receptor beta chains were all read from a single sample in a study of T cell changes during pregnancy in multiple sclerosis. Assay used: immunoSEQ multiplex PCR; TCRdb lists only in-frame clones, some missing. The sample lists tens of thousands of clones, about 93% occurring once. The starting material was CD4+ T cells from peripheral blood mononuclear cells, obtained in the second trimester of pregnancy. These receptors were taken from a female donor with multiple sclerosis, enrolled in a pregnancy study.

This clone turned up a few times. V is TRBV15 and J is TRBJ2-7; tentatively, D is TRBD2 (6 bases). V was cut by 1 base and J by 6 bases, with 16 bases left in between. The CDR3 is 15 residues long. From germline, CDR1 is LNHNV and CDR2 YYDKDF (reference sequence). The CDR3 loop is CATSRAGTQVIEQYF. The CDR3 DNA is TGTGCCACCAGCAGAGCCGGGACTCAGGTAATCGAGCAGTACTTC.

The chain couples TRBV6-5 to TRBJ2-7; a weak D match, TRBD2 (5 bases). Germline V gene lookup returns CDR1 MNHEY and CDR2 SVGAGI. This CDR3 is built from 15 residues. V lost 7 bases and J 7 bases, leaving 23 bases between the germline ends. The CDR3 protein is CASKVPGSSLGEQYF. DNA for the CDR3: TGTGCCAGCAAAGTCCCGGGATCTTCTTTGGGGGAGCAGTACTTC.

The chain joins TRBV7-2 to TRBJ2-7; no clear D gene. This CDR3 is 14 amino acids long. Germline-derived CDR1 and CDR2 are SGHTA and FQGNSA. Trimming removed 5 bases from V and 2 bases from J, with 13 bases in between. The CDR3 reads CASSQNTRTYEQYF. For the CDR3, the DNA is TGTGCCAGCAGCCAGAACACCAGAACCTACGAGCAGTACTTC.

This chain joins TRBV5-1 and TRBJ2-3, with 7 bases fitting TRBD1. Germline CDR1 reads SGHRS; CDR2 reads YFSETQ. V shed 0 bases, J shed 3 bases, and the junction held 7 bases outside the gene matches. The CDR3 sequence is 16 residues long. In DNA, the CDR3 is TGCGCCAGCAGCTTGGAGACAGGGCCAGGGACAGATACGCAGTATTTT. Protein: CASSLETGPGTDTQYF.

CDR3 residues: CASSHPGKNTDTQYF. The CDR3 nucleotides read TGTGCCAGTAGTCATCCGGGGAAGAACACAGATACGCAGTATTTT. The chain uses TRBV19 and TRBJ2-3; D might be TRBD2 (5 bases). Germline CDR1 and CDR2: LNHDA and SQIVND (reference sequence). Trimming shortened V by 5 bases and J by 2 bases, and 14 bases separated the two germline ends. The CDR3 contains 15 residues.

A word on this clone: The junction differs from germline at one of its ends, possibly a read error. For the CDR3, the DNA is TGTGCCAGCAGTTTCCTACCGGGACTAGCGGGAGCGTACGGGCAGTACTTC. Protein product: CASSFLPGLAGAYGQYF. The J gene is TRBJ2-7, the V gene TRBV28; 14 bases are a match to TRBD2. CDR3 length: 17 residues. Germline V gives CDR1 MDHEN, CDR2 SYDVKM.

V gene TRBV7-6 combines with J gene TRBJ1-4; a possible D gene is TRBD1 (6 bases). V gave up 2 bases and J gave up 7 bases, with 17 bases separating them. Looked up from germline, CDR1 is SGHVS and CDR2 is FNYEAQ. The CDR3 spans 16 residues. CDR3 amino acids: CASSLHQGLIGEKLFF. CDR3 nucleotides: TGTGCCAGCAGCTTACATCAGGGGCTAATCGGTGAAAAACTGTTTTTT.

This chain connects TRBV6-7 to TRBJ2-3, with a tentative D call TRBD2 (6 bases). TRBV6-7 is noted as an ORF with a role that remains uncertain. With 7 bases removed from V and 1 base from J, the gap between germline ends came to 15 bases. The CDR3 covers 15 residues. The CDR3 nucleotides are TGTGCCAGCACCTCCCCGGGACTTCGCACAGATACGCAGTATTTT. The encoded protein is CASTSPGLRTDTQYF.

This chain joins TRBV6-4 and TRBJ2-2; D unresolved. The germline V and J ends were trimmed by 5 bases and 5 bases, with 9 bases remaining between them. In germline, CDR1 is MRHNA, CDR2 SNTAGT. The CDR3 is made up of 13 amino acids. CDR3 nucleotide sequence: TGTGCCAGCAGTAAACATGAAACCGGGGAGCTGTTTTTT. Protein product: CASSKHETGELFF.

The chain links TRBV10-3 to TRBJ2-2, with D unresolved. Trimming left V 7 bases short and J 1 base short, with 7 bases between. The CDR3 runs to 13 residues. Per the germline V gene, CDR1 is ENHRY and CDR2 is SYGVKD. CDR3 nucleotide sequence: TGTGCCATCACTTCGGGGAACACCGGGGAGCTGTTTTTT. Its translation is CAITSGNTGELFF.

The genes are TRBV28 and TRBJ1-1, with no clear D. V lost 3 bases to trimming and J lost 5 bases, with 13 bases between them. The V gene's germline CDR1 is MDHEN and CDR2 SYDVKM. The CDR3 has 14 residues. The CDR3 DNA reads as TGTGCCAGCAGTTTTTCGGGGATAGTTACTGAAGCTTTCTTT. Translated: CASSFSGIVTEAFF.

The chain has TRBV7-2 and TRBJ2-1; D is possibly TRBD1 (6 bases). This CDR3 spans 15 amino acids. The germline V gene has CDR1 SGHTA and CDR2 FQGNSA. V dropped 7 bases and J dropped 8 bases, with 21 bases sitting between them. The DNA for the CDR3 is TGTGCCAGCATCCGACGGGGACAAGTCATGGATGAGCAGTTCTTC. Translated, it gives CASIRRGQVMDEQFF.

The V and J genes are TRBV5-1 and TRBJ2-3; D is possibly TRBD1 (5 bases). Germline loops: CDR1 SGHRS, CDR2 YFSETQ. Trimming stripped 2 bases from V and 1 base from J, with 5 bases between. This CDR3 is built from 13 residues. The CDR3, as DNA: TGCGCCAGCAGCTTAGGGGGCACAGATACGCAGTATTTT. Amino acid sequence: CASSLGGTDTQYF.

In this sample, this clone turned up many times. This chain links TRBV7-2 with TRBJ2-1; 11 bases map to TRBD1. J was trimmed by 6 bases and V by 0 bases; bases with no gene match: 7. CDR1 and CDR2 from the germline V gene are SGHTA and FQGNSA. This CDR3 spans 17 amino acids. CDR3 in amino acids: CASSLARGTGGRNEQFF. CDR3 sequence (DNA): TGTGCCAGCAGCTTAGCGCGGGGGACAGGGGGACGCAATGAGCAGTTCTTC.

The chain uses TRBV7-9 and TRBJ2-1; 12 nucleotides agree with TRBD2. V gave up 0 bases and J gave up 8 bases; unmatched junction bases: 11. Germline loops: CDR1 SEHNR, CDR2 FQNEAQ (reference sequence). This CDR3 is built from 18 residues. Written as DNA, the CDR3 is TGTGCCAGCAGCTTAGCCTCCGGGACTAGCGGGCGGTTGGATGAGCAGTTCTTC. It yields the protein CASSLASGTSGRLDEQFF.

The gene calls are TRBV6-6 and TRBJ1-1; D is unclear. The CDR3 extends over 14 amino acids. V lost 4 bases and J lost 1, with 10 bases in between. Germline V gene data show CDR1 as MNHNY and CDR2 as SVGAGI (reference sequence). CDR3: CASSSLTENTEAFF. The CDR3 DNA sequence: TGTGCCAGCAGTTCCTTAACAGAGAACACTGAAGCTTTCTTT.

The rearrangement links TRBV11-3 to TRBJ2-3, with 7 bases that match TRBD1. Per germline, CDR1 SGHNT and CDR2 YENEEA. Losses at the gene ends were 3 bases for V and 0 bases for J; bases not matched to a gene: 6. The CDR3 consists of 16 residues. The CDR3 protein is CASSLGQSASTDTQYF. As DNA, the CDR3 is TGTGCCAGCAGCTTGGGACAGTCGGCTAGCACAGATACGCAGTATTTT.

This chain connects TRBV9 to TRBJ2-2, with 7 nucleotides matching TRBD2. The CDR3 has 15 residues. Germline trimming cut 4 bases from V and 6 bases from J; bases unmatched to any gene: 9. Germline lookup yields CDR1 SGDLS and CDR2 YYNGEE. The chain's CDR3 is CASSTRTSLAGELFF. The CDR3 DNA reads TGTGCCAGCAGCACTCGGACTAGTCTTGCCGGGGAGCTGTTTTTT.

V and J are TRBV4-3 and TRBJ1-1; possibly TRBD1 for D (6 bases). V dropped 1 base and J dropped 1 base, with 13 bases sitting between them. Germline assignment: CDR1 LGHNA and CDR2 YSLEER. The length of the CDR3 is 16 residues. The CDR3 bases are TGCGCCAGCAGCCAAGTTTCAAACAGGGCGAACACTGAAGCTTTCTTT. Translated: CASSQVSNRANTEAFF.

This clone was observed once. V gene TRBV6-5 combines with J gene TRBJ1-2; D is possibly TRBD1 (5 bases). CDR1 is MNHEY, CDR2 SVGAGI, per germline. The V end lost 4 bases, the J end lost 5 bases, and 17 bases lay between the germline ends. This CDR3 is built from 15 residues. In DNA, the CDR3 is TGTGCCAGCAGTTCCGGGTCCTGGGGCGGATATGGCTACACCTTC. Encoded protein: CASSSGSWGGYGYTF.

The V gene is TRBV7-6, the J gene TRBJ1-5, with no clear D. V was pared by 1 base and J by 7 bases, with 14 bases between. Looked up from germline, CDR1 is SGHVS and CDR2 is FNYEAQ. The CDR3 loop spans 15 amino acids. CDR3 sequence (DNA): TGTGCCAGCAGCTTAGGAGAGGGCGGAGAACAGCCCCAGCATTTT. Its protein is CASSLGEGGEQPQHF.

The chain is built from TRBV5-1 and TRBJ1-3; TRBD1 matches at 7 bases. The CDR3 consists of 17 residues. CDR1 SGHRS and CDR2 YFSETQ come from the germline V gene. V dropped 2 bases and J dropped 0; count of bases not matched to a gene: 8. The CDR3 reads CASSLEGAHRSGNTIYF. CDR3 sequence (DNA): TGCGCCAGCAGCTTAGAGGGGGCTCATCGCTCTGGAAACACCATATATTTT.

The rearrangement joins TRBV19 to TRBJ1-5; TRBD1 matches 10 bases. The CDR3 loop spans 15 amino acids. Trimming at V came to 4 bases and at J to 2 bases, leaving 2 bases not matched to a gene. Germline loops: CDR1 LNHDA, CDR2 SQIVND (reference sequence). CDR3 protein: CASSTGTGGNQPQHF. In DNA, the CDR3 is TGTGCCAGTAGTACCGGGACAGGGGGCAATCAGCCCCAGCATTTT.

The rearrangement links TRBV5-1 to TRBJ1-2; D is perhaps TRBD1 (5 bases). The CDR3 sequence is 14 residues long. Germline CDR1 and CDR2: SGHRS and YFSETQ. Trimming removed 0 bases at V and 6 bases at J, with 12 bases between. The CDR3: CASSLGGSSNGYTF. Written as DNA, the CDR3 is TGCGCCAGCAGCTTGGGGGGCAGCTCGAATGGCTACACCTTC.

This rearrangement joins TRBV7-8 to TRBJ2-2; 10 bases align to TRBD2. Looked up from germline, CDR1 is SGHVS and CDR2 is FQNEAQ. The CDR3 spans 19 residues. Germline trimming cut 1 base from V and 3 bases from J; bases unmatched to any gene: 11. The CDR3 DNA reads TGTGCCAGCAGCTTAGAAGCGGGAGGGGCCCTAGGCCACACCGGGGAGCTGTTTTTT. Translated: CASSLEAGGALGHTGELFF.

CDR3 sequence: CASRPPGQGSEQYF. The CDR3 DNA sequence: TGTGCCAGTAGACCTCCGGGACAGGGATCCGAGCAGTACTTC. The V gene is TRBV19, the J gene TRBJ2-7; TRBD1 agrees at 9 bases. CDR3 length: 14 amino acids. Unmatched junction bases numbered 9, after V lost 6 bases and J lost 6 bases. CDR1 LNHDA and CDR2 SQIVND come from the germline V gene (reference sequence).